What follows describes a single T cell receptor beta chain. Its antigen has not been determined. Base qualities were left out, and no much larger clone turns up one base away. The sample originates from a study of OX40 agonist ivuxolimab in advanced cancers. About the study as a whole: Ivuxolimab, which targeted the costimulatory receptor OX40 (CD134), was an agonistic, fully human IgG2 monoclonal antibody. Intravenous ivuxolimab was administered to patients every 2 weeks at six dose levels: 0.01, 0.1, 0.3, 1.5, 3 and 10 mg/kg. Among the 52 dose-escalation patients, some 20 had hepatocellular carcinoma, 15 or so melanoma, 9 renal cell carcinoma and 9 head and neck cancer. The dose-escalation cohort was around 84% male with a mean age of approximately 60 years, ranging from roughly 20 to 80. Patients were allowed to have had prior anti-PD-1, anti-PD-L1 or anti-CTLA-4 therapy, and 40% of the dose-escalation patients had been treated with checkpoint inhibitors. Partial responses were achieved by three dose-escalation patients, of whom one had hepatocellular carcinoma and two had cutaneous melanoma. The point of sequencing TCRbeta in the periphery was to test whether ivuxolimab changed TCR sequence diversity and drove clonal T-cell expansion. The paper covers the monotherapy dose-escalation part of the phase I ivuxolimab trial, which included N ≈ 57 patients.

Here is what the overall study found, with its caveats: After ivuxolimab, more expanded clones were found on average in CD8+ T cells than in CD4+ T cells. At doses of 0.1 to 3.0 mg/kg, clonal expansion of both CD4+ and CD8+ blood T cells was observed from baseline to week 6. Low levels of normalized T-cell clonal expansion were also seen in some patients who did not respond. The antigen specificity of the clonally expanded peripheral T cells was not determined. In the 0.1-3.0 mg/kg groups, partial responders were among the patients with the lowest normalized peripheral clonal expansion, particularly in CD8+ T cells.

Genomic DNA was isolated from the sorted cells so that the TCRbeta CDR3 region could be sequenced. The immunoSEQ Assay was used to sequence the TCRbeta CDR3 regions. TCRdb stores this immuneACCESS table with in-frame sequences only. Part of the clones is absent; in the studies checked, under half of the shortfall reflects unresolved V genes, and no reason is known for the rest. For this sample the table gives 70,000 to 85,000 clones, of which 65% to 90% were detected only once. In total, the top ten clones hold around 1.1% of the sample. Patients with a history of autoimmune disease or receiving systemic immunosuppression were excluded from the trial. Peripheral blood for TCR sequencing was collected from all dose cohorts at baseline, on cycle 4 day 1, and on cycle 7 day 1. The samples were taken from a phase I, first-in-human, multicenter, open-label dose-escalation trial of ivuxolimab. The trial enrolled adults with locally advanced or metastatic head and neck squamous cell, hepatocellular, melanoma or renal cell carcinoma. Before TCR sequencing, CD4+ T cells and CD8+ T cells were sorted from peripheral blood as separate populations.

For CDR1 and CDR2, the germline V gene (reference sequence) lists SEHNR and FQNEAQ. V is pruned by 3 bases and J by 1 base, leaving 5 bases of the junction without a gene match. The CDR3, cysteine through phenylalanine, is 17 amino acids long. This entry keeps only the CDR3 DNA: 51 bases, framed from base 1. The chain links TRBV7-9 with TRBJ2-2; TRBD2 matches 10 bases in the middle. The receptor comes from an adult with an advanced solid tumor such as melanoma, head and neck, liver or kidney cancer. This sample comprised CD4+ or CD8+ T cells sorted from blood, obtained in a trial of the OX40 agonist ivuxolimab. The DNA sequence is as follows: TGTGCCAGCAGCTTTTCGAGCGGGGGGGAGAACACCGGGGAGCTGTTTTTT. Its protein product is CASSFSSGGENTGELFF.